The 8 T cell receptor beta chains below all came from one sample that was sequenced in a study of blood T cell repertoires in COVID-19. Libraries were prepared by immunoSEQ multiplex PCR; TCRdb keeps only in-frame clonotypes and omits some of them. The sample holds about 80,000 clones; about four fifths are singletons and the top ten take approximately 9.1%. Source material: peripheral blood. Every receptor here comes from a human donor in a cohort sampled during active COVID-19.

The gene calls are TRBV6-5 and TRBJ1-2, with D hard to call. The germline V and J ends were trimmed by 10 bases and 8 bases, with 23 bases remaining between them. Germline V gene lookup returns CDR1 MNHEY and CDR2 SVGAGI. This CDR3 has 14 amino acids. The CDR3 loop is CATPRREGSVGYTF. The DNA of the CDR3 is TGTGCCACCCCGCGGAGGGAGGGTAGCGTGGGCTACACCTTC.

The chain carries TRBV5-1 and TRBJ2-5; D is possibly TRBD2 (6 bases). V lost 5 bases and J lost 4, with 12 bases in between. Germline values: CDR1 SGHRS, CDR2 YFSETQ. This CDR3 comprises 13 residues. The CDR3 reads CASSAQGGETQYF. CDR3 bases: TGCGCCAGCAGTGCCCAGGGAGGAGAGACCCAGTACTTC.

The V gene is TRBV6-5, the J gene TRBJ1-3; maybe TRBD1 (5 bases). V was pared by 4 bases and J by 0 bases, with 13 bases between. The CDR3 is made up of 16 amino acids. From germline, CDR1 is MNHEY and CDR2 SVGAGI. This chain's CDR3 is CASSSATAPSGNTIYF. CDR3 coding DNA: TGTGCCAGCAGTTCCGCGACAGCACCCTCTGGAAACACCATATATTTT.

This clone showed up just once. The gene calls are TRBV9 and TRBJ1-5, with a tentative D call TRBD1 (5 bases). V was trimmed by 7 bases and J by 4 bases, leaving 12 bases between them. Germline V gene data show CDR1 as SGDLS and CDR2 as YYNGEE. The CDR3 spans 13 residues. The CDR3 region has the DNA TGTGCCAGCTCCAAGGGGCGGAATCAGCCCCAGCATTTT. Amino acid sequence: CASSKGRNQPQHF.

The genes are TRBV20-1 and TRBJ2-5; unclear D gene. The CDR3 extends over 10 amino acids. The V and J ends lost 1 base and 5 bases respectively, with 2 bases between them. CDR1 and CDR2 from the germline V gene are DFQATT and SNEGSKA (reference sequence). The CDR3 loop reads CSARAETQYF. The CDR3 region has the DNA TGCAGTGCTAGAGCTGAGACCCAGTACTTC.

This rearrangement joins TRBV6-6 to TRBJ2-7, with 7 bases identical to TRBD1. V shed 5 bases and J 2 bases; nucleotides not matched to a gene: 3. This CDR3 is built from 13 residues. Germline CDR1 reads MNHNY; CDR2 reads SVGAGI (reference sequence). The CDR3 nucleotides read TGTGCCAGCAGTACAGGGACAGCCTACGAGCAGTACTTC. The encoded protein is CASSTGTAYEQYF.

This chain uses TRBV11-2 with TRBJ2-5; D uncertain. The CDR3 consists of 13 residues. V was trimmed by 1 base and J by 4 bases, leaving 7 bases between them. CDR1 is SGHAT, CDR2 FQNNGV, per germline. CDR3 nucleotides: TGTGCCAGCAGCTTAGTTCTTCTAGAGACCCAGTACTTC. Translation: CASSLVLLETQYF.

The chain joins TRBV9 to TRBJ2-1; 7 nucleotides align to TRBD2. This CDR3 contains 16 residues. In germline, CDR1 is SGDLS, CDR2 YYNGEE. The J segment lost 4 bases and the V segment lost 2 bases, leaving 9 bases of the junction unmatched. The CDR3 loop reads CASSVRAGTSYNEQFF. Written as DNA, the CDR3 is TGTGCCAGCAGCGTTAGAGCGGGAACTTCTTACAATGAGCAGTTCTTC. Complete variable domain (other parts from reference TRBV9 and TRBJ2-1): DSGVTQTPKHLITATGQRVTLRCSPRSGDLSVYWYQQSLDQGLQFLIQYYNGEERAKGNILERFSAQQFPDLHSELNLSSLELGDSALYFCASSVRAGTSYNEQFFGPGTRLTVL.